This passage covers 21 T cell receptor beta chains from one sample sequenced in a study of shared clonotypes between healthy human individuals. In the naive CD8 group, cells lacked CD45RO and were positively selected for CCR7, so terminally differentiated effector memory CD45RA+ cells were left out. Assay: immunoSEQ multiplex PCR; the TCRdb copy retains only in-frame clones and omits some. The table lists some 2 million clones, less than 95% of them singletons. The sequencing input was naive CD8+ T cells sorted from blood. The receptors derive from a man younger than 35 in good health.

CDR3 sequence (DNA): TGTGCCAGCAGTGAGTGGGGCGCCGAGACCCAGTACTTC. As protein: CASSEWGAETQYF. The chain uses TRBV2 and TRBJ2-5, with a possible D match to TRBD1 (5 bases). Trimming shortened V by 3 bases and J by 5 bases, and 10 bases separated the two germline ends. Germline assignment: CDR1 SNHLY and CDR2 FYNNEI. The CDR3 is 13 amino acids. Combining the CDR3 with reference TRBV2 and TRBJ2-5 gives the whole variable domain EPEVTQTPSHQVTQMGQEVILRCVPISNHLYFYWYRQILGQKVEFLVSFYNNEISEKSEIFDDQFSVERPDGSNFTLKIRSTKLEDSAMYFCASSEWGAETQYFGPGTRLLVL.

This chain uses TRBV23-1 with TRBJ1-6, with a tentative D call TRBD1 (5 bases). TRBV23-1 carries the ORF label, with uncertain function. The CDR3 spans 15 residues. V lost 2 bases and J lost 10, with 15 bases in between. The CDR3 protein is CASSQRRGKGSPLHF. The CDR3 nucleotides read TGCGCCAGCAGTCAAAGGAGGGGAAAGGGGTCACCCCTCCACTTT.

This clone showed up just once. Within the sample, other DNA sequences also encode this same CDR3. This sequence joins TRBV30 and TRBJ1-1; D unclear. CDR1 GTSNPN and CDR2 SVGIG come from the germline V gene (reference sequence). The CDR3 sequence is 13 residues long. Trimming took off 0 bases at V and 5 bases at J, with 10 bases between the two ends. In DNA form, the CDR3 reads TGTGCCTGGAGTGTATTGTCAGGAACTGAAGCTTTCTTT. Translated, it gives CAWSVLSGTEAFF.

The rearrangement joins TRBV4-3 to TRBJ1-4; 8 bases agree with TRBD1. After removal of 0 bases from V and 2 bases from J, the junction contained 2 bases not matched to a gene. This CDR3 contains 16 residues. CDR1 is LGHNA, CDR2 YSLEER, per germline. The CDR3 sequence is CASSQETGETNEKLFF. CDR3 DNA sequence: TGCGCCAGCAGCCAAGAGACAGGGGAGACTAATGAAAAACTGTTTTTT.

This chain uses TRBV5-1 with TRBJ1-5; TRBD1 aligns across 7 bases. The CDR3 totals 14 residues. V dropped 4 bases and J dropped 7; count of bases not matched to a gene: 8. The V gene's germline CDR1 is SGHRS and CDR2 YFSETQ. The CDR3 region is CASSLNRGSQPQHF. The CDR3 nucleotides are TGCGCCAGCAGCCTGAACAGGGGAAGCCAGCCCCAGCATTTT.

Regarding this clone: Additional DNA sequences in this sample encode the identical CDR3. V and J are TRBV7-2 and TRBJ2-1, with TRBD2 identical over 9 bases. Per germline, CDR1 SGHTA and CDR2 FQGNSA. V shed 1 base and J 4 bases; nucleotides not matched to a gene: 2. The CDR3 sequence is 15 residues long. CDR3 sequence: CASSLVAGGYNEQFF. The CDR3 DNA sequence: TGTGCCAGCAGCTTAGTCGCGGGAGGGTACAATGAGCAGTTCTTC.

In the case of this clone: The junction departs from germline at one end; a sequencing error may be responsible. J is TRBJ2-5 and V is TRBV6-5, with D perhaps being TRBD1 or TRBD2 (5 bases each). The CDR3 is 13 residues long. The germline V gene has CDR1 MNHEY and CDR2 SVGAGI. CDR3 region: CASSPRDHETQYF. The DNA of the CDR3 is TGTGCCAGCAGTCCTCGGGACCACGAGACCCAGTACTTC.

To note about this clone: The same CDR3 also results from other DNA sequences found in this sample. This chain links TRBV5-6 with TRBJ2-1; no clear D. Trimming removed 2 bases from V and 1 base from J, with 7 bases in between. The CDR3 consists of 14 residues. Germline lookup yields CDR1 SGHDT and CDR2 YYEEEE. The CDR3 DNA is TGTGCCAGCAGCTTCTGGGGTTCCTACAATGAGCAGTTCTTC. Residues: CASSFWGSYNEQFF.

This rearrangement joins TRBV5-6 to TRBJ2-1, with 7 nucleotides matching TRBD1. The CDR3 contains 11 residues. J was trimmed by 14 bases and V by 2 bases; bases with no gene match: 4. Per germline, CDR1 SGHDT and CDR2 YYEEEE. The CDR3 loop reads CASSFGQGEFF. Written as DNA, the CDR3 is TGTGCCAGCAGCTTCGGGCAGGGGGAGTTCTTC.

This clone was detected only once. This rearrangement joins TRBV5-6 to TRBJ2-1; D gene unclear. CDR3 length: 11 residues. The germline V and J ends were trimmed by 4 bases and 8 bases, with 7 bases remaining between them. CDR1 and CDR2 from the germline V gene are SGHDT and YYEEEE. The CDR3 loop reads CASSVGDEQFF. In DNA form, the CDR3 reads TGTGCCAGCAGCGTGGGCGATGAGCAGTTCTTC.

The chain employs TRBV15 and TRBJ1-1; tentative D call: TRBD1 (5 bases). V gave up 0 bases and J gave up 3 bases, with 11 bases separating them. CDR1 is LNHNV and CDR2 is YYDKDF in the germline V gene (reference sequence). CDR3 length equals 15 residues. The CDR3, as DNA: TGTGCCACCAGCAGAGATAAGGGAGGGGACACTGAAGCTTTCTTT. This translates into CATSRDKGGDTEAFF.

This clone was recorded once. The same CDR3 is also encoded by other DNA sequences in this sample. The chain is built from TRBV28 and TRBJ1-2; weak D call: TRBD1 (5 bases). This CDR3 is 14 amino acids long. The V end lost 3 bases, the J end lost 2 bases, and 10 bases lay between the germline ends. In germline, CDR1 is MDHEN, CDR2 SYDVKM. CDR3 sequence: CASSLGRDNYGYTF. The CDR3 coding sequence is TGTGCCAGCAGTTTGGGCAGGGACAACTATGGCTACACCTTC.

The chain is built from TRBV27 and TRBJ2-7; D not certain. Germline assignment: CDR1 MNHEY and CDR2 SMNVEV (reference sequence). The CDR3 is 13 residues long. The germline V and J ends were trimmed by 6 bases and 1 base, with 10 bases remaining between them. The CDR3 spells CASSQVGSYEQYF. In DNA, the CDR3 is TGTGCCAGCAGCCAGGTCGGTTCCTACGAGCAGTACTTC.

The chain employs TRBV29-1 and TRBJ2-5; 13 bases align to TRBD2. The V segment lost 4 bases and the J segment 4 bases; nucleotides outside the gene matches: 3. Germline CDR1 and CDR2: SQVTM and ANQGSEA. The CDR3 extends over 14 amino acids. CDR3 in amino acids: CSVGTSGSPETQYF. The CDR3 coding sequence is TGCAGCGTTGGGACTAGCGGGAGCCCAGAGACCCAGTACTTC.

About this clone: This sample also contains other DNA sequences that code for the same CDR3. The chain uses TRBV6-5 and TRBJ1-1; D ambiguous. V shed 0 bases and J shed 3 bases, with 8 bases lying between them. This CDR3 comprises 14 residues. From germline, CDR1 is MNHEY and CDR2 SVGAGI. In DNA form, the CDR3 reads TGTGCCAGCAGTTACTCGGAGGGCGACACTGAAGCTTTCTTT. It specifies CASSYSEGDTEAFF.

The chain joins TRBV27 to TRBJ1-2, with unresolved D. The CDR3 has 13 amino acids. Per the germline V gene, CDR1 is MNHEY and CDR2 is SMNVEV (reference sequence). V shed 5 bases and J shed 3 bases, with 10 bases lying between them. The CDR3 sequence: CASSQTADYGYTF. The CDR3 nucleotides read TGTGCCAGCAGTCAAACGGCGGACTATGGCTACACCTTC.

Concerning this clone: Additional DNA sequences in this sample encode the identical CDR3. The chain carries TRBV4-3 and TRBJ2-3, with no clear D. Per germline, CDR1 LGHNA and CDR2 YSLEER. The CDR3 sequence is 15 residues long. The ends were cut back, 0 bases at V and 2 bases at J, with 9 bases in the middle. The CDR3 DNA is TGCGCCAGCAGCCAAGATCTGGCAGACACAGATACGCAGTATTTT. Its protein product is CASSQDLADTDTQYF.

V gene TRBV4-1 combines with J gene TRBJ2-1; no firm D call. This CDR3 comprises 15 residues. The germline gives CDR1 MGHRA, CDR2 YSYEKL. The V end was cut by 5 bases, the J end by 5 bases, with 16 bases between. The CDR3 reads CASSSTRGVNNEQFF. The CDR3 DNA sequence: TGCGCCAGCAGCTCCACCCGCGGAGTGAACAATGAGCAGTTCTTC.

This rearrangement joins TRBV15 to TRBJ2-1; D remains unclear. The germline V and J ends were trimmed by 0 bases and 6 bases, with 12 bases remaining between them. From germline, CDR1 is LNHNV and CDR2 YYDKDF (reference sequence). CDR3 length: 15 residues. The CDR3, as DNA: TGTGCCACCAGCAGAGATTTGGGTAAGGGCAATGAGCAGTTCTTC. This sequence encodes CATSRDLGKGNEQFF.

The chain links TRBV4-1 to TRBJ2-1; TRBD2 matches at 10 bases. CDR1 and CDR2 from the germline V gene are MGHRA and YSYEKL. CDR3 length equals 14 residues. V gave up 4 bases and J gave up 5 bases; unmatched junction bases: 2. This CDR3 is CASSPLAGNNEQFF. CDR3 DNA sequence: TGCGCCAGCAGCCCACTAGCGGGGAACAATGAGCAGTTCTTC.

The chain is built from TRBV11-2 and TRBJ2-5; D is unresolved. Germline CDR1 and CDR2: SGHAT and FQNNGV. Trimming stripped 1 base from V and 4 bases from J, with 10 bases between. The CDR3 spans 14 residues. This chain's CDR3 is CASSLAWVSETQYF. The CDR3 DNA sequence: TGTGCCAGCAGCTTAGCGTGGGTATCAGAGACCCAGTACTTC.